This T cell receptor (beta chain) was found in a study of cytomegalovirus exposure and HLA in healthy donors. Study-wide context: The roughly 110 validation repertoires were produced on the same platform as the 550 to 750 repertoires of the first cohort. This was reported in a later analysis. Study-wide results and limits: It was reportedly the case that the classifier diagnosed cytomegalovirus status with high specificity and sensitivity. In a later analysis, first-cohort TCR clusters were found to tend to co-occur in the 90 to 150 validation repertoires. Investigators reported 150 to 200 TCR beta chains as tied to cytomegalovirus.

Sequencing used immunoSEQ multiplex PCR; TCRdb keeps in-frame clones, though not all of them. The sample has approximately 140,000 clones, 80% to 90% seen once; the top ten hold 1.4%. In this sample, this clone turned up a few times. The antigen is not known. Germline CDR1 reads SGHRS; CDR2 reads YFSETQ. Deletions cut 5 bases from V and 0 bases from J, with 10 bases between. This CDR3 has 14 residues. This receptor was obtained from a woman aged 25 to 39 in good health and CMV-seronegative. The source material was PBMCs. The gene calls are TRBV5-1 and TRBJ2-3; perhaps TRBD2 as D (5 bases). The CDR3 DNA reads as TGCGCCAGCAGTAGTACGGGGAGCACAGATACGCAGTATTTT. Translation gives CASSSTGSTDTQYF.